This T cell receptor (beta chain) was documented in a study of T cell responses to AZD1222 COVID-19 vaccine. Study results and limitations: The sample set comprised mostly white British donors with more females, and clonal diversity was possibly underestimated. Mapped onto spike, vaccine-associated CD4 TCRs spanned it and were dominant at 160-218 and 743-854.

Germline lookup yields CDR1 MNHEY and CDR2 SVGEGT. The CDR3 runs to 14 residues. V was cut by 5 bases and J by 5 bases, with 15 bases left in between. Sequenced by immunoSEQ multiplex PCR; TCRdb stores in-frame clones only, minus some. Here the sample spans around 110,000 clones, 75% to 95% being singletons. As to this clone: Its antigen is still unknown.

This receptor was obtained from an adult who received the AZD1222 COVID-19 vaccine. This chain uses TRBV6-2 or TRBV6-3 with TRBJ1-1; the D is unclear. Source: peripheral blood, taken 28 days after the second AZD1222 dose. This CDR3 reads CASSRNRENTEAFF. In DNA form, the CDR3 reads TGTGCCAGCAGTCGGAACCGGGAGAATACTGAAGCTTTCTTT.